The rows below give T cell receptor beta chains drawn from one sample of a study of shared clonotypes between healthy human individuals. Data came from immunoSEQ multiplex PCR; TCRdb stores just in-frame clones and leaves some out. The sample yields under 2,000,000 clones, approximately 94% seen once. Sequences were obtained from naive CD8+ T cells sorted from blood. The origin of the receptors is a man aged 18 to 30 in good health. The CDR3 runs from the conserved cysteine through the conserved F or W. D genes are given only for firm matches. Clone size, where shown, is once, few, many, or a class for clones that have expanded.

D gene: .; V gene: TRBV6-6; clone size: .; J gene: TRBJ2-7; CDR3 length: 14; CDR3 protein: CASRNTGPTLEQYF; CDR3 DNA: TGTGCCAGCAGAAATACAGGGCCTACGTTGGAGCAGTACTTC
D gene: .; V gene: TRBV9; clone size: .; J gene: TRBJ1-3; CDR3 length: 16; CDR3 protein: CASSVAGGYSGNTIYF; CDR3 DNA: TGTGCCAGCAGCGTAGCCGGGGGGTACTCTGGAAACACCATATATTTT
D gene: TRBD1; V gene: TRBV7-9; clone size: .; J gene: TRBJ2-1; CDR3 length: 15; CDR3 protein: CASSINRDSLNEQFF; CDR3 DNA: TGTGCCAGCAGCATTAACCGGGACAGTCTCAATGAGCAGTTCTTC
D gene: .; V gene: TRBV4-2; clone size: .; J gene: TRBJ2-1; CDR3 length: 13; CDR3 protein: CASSQGQYNEQFF; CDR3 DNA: TGTGCCAGCAGCCAAGGACAGTACAATGAGCAGTTCTTC
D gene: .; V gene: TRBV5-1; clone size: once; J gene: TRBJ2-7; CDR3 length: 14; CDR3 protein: CASSKGQYSYEQYF; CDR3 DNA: TGCGCCAGCAGCAAAGGACAGTACTCCTACGAGCAGTACTTC
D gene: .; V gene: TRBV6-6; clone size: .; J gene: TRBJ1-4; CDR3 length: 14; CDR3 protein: CASIKGPSGEKLFF; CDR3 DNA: TGTGCCAGCATAAAGGGCCCGTCCGGCGAAAAACTGTTTTTT
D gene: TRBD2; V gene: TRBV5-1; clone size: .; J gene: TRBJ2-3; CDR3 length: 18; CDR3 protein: CASSPGLAEGLPSDTQYF; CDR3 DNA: TGCGCCAGCTCTCCGGGACTAGCGGAGGGGCTTCCATCAGATACGCAGTATTTT
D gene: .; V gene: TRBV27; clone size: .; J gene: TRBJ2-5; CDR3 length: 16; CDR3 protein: CASSLIPDLVQETQYF; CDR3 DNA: TGTGCCAGCAGTTTAATTCCGGACCTTGTACAAGAGACCCAGTACTTC
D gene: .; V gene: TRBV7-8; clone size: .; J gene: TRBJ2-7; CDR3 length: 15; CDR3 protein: CASSGTTETLYEQYF; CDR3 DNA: TGTGCCAGCAGCGGTACGACAGAGACCCTCTACGAGCAGTACTTC
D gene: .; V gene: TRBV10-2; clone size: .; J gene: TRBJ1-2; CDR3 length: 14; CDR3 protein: CASSDSGGDYGYTF; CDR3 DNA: TGCGCCAGCAGTGATTCCGGGGGCGACTATGGCTACACCTTC
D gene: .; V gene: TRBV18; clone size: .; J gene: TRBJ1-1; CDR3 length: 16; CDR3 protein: CASSPPRGDGDTEAFF; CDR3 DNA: TGTGCCAGCTCACCACCGAGGGGGGATGGCGACACTGAAGCTTTCTTT
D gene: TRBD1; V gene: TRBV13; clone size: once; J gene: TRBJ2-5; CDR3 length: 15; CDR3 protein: CASSRGPGSVETQYF; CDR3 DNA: TGTGCCAGCAGCAGGGGGCCGGGATCGGTCGAGACCCAGTACTTC
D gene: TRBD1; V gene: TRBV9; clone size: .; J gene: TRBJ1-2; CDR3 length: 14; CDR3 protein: CASSVGQGDYGYTF; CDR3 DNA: TGTGCCAGCAGCGTAGGGCAGGGGGACTATGGCTACACCTTC
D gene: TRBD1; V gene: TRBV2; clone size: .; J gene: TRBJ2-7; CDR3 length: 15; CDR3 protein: CASRAGQGVTYEQYF; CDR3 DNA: TGTGCCAGCAGAGCGGGACAGGGGGTGACCTACGAGCAGTACTTC
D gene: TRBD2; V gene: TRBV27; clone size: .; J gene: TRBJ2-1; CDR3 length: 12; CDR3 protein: CASSWGGNEQFF; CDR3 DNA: TGTGCCAGCAGTTGGGGGGGGAATGAGCAGTTCTTC
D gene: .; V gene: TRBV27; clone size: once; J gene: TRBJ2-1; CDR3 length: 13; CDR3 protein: CASKSLAYPEQFF; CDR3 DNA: TGTGCCAGCAAATCCCTTGCATATCCAGAGCAGTTCTTC
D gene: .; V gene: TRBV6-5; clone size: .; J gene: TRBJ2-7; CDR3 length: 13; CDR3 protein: CASSLHGDYEQYF; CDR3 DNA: TGTGCCAGCAGTTTACACGGGGACTACGAGCAGTACTTC
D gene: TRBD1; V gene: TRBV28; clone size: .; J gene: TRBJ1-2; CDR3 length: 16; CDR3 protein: CASSLSPEDRLDGYTF; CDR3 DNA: TGTGCCAGCAGTTTAAGTCCCGAGGACAGGCTGGATGGCTACACCTTC
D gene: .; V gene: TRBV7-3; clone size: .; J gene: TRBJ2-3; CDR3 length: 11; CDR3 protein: CASSLSDTQYF; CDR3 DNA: TGTGCCAGCAGCTTATCTGATACGCAGTATTTT
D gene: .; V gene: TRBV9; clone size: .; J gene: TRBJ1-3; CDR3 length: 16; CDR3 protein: CASSGWEQGSGNTIYF; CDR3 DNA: TGTGCCAGCAGCGGATGGGAGCAGGGGTCAGGAAACACCATATATTTT
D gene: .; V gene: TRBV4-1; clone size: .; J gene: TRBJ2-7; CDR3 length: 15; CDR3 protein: CASSQDRVGAYEQYF; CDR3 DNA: TGCGCCAGCAGCCAAGACAGGGTTGGGGCCTACGAGCAGTACTTC
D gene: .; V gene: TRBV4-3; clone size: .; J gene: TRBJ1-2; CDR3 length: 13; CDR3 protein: CASSPQGMDGYTF; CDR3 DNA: TGCGCCAGCAGCCCCCAGGGTATGGATGGCTACACCTTC
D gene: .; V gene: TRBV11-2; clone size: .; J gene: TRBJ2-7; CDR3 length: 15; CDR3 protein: CASSFDRTVSYEQYF; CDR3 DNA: TGTGCCAGCAGCTTTGACCGGACAGTCTCCTACGAGCAGTACTTC
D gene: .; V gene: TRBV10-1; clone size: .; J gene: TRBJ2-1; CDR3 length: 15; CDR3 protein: CASSDDTRSYNEQFF; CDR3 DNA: TGCGCCAGCAGTGATGACACCCGCTCCTACAATGAGCAGTTCTTC
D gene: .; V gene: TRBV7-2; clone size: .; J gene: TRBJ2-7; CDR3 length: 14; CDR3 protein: CASSLGGLTYEQYF; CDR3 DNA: TGTGCCAGCAGCTTAGGGGGACTCACCTACGAGCAGTACTTC
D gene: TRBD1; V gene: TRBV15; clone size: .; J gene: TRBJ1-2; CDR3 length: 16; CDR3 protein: CATSSRDRGANYGYTF; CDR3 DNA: TGTGCCACCAGCAGCCGGGACAGGGGTGCTAACTATGGCTACACCTTC
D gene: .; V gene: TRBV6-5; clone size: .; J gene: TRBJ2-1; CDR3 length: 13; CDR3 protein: CASSYSIAEEQFF; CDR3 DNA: TGTGCCAGCAGTTACTCGATAGCGGAAGAGCAGTTCTTC
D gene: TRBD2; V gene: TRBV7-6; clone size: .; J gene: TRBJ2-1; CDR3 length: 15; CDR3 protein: CASSLLAGGHNEQFF; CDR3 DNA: TGTGCCAGCAGTTTACTAGCGGGAGGACACAATGAGCAGTTCTTC
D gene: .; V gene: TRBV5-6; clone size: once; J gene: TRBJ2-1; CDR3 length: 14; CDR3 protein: CASSPEDRYNEQFF; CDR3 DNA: TGTGCCAGCAGCCCGGAAGACAGATACAATGAGCAGTTCTTC